This T cell receptor beta chain was sequenced in a study of T cells in Graves' hyperthyroidism and ophthalmopathy. Comments on this clonotype: Its antigen is unidentified.

Trimming took 1 base from V and 2 from J, leaving 17 bases between them. The CDR3 sequence is 18 residues long. In germline, CDR1 is KGHDR, CDR2 SFDVKD. Study conclusions and caveats: Blood samples included most of the expanded thyroid clonotypes exceeding 0.001.

The study excluded patients with uncontrolled infection, other autoimmune disease, pregnancy or lactation. A sample of blood taken at first hyperthyroidism diagnosis preceded any ophthalmopathy symptoms. The authors took PBMCs from 7.5 to 10 ml fresh peripheral blood. Researchers took RNA transcripts and amplified the TCR beta CDR3 regions from them. In the first-round RT-PCR of the TCR CDR3, the HTBI primer set was used. TCRdb processed the multiplex PCR reads anew with MiXCR; each CDR3 protein has one entry. The sample has about 360,000 distinct CDR3 sequences; around an eighth are singletons. This sequence joins TRBV24-1 and TRBJ2-1; TRBD2 is a possible D gene (6 bases). The sample consisted of blood. The sequence came from a young man with Graves' hyperthyroidism that later progressed to Graves' ophthalmopathy. CDR3 in amino acids: CATSDFPGVRGPYNEQFF. DNA for the CDR3: TGTGCCACCAGTGATTTCCCGGGGGTGAGGGGCCCCTACAATGAGCAGTTCTTC.